The 15 T cell receptor beta chains presented below share a single source sample, sequenced in a study of blood T cell repertoires in COVID-19. The method was immunoSEQ multiplex PCR; TCRdb's version includes in-frame clones alone and lacks a portion of them. The data hold almost 25,000 clones, with around 90% observed a single time. Sequencing was done on a sample of peripheral blood. The receptors were gathered from a man aged 70-80 years with active COVID-19.

The V and J genes are TRBV19 and TRBJ2-7, with a tentative D call TRBD1 (6 bases). The V end lost 1 base, the J end lost 2 bases, and 15 bases lay between the germline ends. CDR1 LNHDA and CDR2 SQIVND come from the germline V gene (reference sequence). The CDR3 extends over 16 amino acids. The CDR3 coding sequence is TGTGCCAGTAGTATAGGTCGGCAGGGGCCGCCCTACGAGCAGTACTTC. Translated: CASSIGRQGPPYEQYF. The whole variable domain, filled in from reference TRBV19 and TRBJ2-7, reads DGGITQSPKYLFRKEGQNVTLSCEQNLNHDAMYWYRQDPGQGLRLIYYSQIVNDFQKGDIAEGYSVSREKKESFPLTVTSAQKNPTAFYLCASSIGRQGPPYEQYFGPGTRLTVT.

This chain links TRBV11-2 with TRBJ2-7; D is uncertain. The germline CDR1 and CDR2 sequences are SGHAT and FQNNGV. V lost 4 bases and J lost 2, with 9 bases in between. This CDR3 is built from 13 residues. CDR3 in DNA: TGTGCCAGCAGCTACCACAGAGCCTACGAGCAGTACTTC. Translation: CASSYHRAYEQYF.

This rearrangement joins TRBV5-4 to TRBJ2-1; TRBD1 is a possible D gene (6 bases). Trimming took 3 bases from V and 12 from J, leaving 10 bases between them. Germline loops: CDR1 SGHNT, CDR2 YYREEE (reference sequence). This CDR3 contains 11 residues. CDR3 amino acids: CASSSGQMQFF. The CDR3 nucleotides read TGTGCCAGCAGCTCGGGACAAATGCAGTTCTTC.

The chain has TRBV3-1 (or the pseudogene TRBV3-2) and TRBJ1-4; D not resolved. This CDR3 region has 15 residues. V was cut by 0 bases and J by 8 bases, with 13 bases left in between. The germline gives CDR1 LGHDT, CDR2 YNNKEL (reference sequence). The CDR3 region has the DNA TGTGCCAGCAGCCAAGATTGGAGCTTTGGCGAAAAACTGTTTTTT. Encoded protein: CASSQDWSFGEKLFF.

The rearrangement uses TRBV6-6 and TRBJ2-2, with 7 bases aligning to TRBD1. This CDR3 comprises 16 residues. The germline gives CDR1 MNHNY, CDR2 SVGAGI (reference sequence). V was clipped by 7 bases and J by 2 bases; unmatched bases: 10. This CDR3 is CASIISGTANTGELFF. The CDR3 DNA sequence: TGTGCCAGCATCATATCCGGGACAGCCAACACCGGGGAGCTGTTTTTT.

The chain couples TRBV7-3 to TRBJ2-3, with 11 bases aligning to TRBD2. This CDR3 is 15 amino acids long. After removal of 5 bases from V and 12 bases from J, the junction contained 13 bases not matched to a gene. In germline, CDR1 is SGHTA, CDR2 FQGTGA. In nucleotides, the CDR3 is TGTGCCAGCAGCCCGATAGCGGGAGGGCCCGGTTTTCAGTATTTT. It yields the protein CASSPIAGGPGFQYF.

The rearrangement uses TRBV10-3 and TRBJ1-1, with 11 bases matching TRBD1. Trimming cost V 4 bases and J 5 bases; bases outside gene matches: 6. CDR1 ENHRY and CDR2 SYGVKD come from the germline V gene. The CDR3 is 15 residues long. The CDR3 DNA reads TGTGCCATCAGTGGAGGGACAGGGGGGAGTACTGAAGCTTTCTTT. It specifies CAISGGTGGSTEAFF.

The chain recombines TRBV5-8 with TRBJ2-7; 9 bases align to TRBD2. Germline values: CDR1 SGHTS, CDR2 YDEGEE. The CDR3 runs to 17 residues. Trimming removed 0 bases from V and 0 bases from J; junction bases left unmatched: 7. The CDR3 nucleotides read TGTGCCAGCAGCTTGGACCTAGCGGGGCCCAACTCCTACGAGCAGTACTTC. As protein: CASSLDLAGPNSYEQYF.

The J gene is TRBJ2-3, the V gene TRBV6-5, with a weak D call TRBD1 (5 bases). Germline V lookup: CDR1 MNHEY, CDR2 SVGAGI. The length of the CDR3 is 13 residues. Trimming cost V 4 bases and J 6 bases, with 11 bases left between them. In DNA form, the CDR3 reads TGTGCCAGCAGTTTTTTAAGGGGTGATACGCAGTATTTT. Translated: CASSFLRGDTQYF.

The chain links TRBV19 to TRBJ1-2; 12 nucleotides agree with TRBD1. The CDR3 has 17 amino acids. The V segment lost 2 bases and the J segment 4 bases; nucleotides outside the gene matches: 8. The germline V gene has CDR1 LNHDA and CDR2 SQIVND (reference sequence). The CDR3 loop reads CASSIRPGQGAVYGYTF. CDR3 bases: TGTGCCAGTAGTATAAGGCCGGGACAGGGGGCAGTCTATGGCTACACCTTC.

The J gene is TRBJ2-7, the V gene TRBV7-2; 8 nucleotides agree with TRBD2. Trimming at V came to 7 bases and at J to 5 bases, leaving 10 bases not matched to a gene. The CDR3 is made up of 14 amino acids. CDR1 and CDR2 (germline): SGHTA, FQGNSA. CDR3 coding DNA: TGTGCCAGCACCCCGACGGGGGGGGTCGACGAGCAGTACTTC. Translating gives CASTPTGGVDEQYF.

The J gene is TRBJ2-3, the V gene TRBV5-4; 11 positions match TRBD1. V was pared by 3 bases and J by 2 bases, with 2 bases of the junction left unmatched. The germline V gene has CDR1 SGHNT and CDR2 YYREEE (reference sequence). CDR3 length: 15 amino acids. CDR3 protein: CASSWDRGVTDTQYF. CDR3 bases: TGTGCCAGCAGCTGGGACAGGGGGGTCACAGATACGCAGTATTTT.

In this sample, this clone turned up once. The chain has TRBV19 and TRBJ2-5, with TRBD2 identical over 9 bases. The J segment lost 2 bases and the V segment lost 10 bases, leaving 11 bases of the junction unmatched. The CDR3 is made up of 15 amino acids. Germline CDR1 is LNHDA and CDR2 is SQIVND (reference sequence). For the CDR3, the DNA is TGTGCCACCAAGGACGGCGGGGGGGGTCAAGAGACCCAGTACTTC. Amino acids: CATKDGGGGQETQYF.

The J gene is TRBJ2-1, the V gene TRBV7-8; TRBD2 matches at 9 bases. V gave up 2 bases and J gave up 0 bases; unmatched junction bases: 8. This CDR3 spans 18 amino acids. CDR1 SGHVS and CDR2 FQNEAQ come from the germline V gene. CDR3 protein: CASSLTLAGTSSYNEQFF. The CDR3 DNA reads as TGTGCCAGCAGCTTAACACTAGCGGGTACGAGCTCCTACAATGAGCAGTTCTTC.

The rearrangement uses TRBV2 and TRBJ2-1; 8 bases align to TRBD2. The CDR3 has 12 residues. The germline V gene encodes CDR1 SNHLY and CDR2 FYNNEI. CDR3 bases: TGTGACACGAGCGGGAGCGGAAATGAGCAGTTCTTC. Translation: CDTSGSGNEQFF. Full variable domain (missing parts from reference TRBV2 and TRBJ2-1): EPEVTQTPSHQVTQMGQEVILRCVPISNHLYFYWYRQILGQKVEFLVSFYNNEISEKSEIFDDQFSVERPDGSNFTLKIRSTKLEDSAMYFCDTSGSGNEQFFGPGTRLTVL.